The T cell receptor (beta chain) described here comes from a study of T-cell memory formation after mild COVID-19. Across the study: TCR clusters were mostly donor specific.

This clonotype was detected a few times. Researchers used 5'RACE with constant-segment primers to make TCR alpha and TCR beta cDNA libraries that carry sample barcodes and UMIs. One entry per CDR3 protein, called by TCRdb with MiXCR from the 5' RACE reads. The profile covers around 300,000 distinct CDR3 sequences, with more than 15% appearing a single time and approximately 22% taken by the ten largest. CDR3 size: 13 residues. V was cut by 2 bases and J by 8 bases, with 12 bases left in between. Germline CDR1 reads LNHDA; CDR2 reads SQIVND (reference sequence). The TCR was taken from a man aged 18 to 30 who had mild COVID-19 (a few samples of this study predate the infection). Cell type and time point are not known. The chain has TRBV19 and TRBJ1-2, with a possible D match to TRBD1 (5 bases). The sequenced sample consisted of PBMCs or a T cell subset sorted from them (not recorded which). The CDR3 sequence is CASSISGRAGYTF. The CDR3 nucleotides read TGTGCCAGTAGTATATCAGGGAGAGCGGGCTACACCTTC. Full variable domain (rest looked up from reference TRBV19 and TRBJ1-2): DGGITQSPKYLFRKEGQNVTLSCEQNLNHDAMYWYRQDPGQGLRLIYYSQIVNDFQKGDIAEGYSVSREKKESFPLTVTSAQKNPTAFYLCASSISGRAGYTFGSGTRLTVV.